This TCR beta chain was sequenced for a study of cytomegalovirus exposure and HLA in healthy donors. Study-wide background: In a later analysis, the approximately 110 validation repertoires were reported to have used the same platform as the 600 to 700 first-cohort repertoires.

Study conclusions and caveats: A few CMV-associated chains were confirmed in vitro to be specific for CMV antigens. Researchers catalogued approximately 170 TCR beta chains as cytomegalovirus-associated.

TCRdb keeps only in-frame clones here, not all; method: immunoSEQ multiplex PCR. The data hold roughly 310,000 clones, with around 90% observed a single time. As regards this clone: Its antigen is not identified.

Input material: PBMCs. The TCR comes from a man younger than 40 in good health and CMV-seronegative.

The CDR3 protein is CASSISGGVAGELFF. The CDR3, as DNA: TGTGCCAGTAGTATCAGCGGGGGGGTCGCCGGGGAGCTGTTTTTT. V and J are TRBV19 and TRBJ2-2; 10 nucleotides line up with TRBD2. The germline V gene encodes CDR1 LNHDA and CDR2 SQIVND (reference sequence). The CDR3 runs 15 residues. V lost 3 bases to trimming and J lost 6 bases; unmatched junction nucleotides: 4. Full variable domain (rest looked up from reference TRBV19 and TRBJ2-2): DGGITQSPKYLFRKEGQNVTLSCEQNLNHDAMYWYRQDPGQGLRLIYYSQIVNDFQKGDIAEGYSVSREKKESFPLTVTSAQKNPTAFYLCASSISGGVAGELFFGEGSRLTVL.